The present T cell receptor beta chain was sequenced within a study of blood T cell repertoires in COVID-19. Here immunoSEQ multiplex PCR was the method, and the copy in TCRdb shows in-frame clones only, minus some. The sample has 250,000 to 400,000 clones, 90% seen once. Seattle participants joined during active infection and were tracked over time. The source material was peripheral blood. The sequence derives from a woman younger than 45 with COVID-19, enrolled during active disease.

For the CDR3, the DNA is TGTGCCACCAGCAGAGAGGGACTAGCGGGGACCTACGAGCAGTACTTC. It translates to CATSREGLAGTYEQYF. The V call is TRBV15, the J call TRBJ2-7; 13 positions agree with TRBD2. The CDR3 totals 16 residues. Germline values: CDR1 LNHNV, CDR2 YYDKDF (reference sequence). Trimming at V came to 0 bases and at J to 2 bases, leaving 1 base not matched to a gene.